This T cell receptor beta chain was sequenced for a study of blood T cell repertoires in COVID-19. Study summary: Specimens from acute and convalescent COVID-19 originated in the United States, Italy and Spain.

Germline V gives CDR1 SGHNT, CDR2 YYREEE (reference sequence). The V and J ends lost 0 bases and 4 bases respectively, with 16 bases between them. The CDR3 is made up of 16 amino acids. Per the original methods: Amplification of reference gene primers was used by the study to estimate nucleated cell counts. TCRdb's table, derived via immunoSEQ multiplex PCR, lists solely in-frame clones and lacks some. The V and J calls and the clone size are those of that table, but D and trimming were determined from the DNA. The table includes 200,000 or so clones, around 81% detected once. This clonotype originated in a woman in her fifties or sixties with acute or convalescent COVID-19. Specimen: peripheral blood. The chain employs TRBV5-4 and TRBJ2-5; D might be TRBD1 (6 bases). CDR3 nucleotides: TGTGCCAGCAGCTTGGTGGTCTGGGGGCAGCTAGAGACCCAGTACTTC. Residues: CASSLVVWGQLETQYF.